A selection of T cell receptor beta chains follows, all from one sample in a study of spatial heterogeneity in lung cancer. TCRdb redid the calling of the 5' RACE reads with MiXCR, one entry per CDR3 protein. The sample yields around 60,000 distinct CDR3 sequences, less than 10% seen once. Here the sequenced sample was PBMCs, taken at surgery. The receptors stem from a female donor with early-stage non-small cell lung cancer. CDR3s include the opening cysteine and the closing phenylalanine or tryptophan. The order of the fields is D gene, clone size, J gene, V gene, CDR3 protein, CDR3 DNA. A D gene is named only where the DNA matches it firmly. Clone size is shown for a subset of rows, as once, few, many or a class of expanded clone.

d_call: TRBD2
clone_size: many
j_call: TRBJ2-1
v_call: TRBV7-2
cdr3_aa: CASGLAGGENEQFF
cdr3_nt: TGTGCCAGCGGCCTTGCGGGGGGTGAGAATGAGCAGTTCTTC

d_call: TRBD1
clone_size: few
j_call: TRBJ2-2
v_call: TRBV7-2
cdr3_aa: CASSSHGTANTGELFF
cdr3_nt: TGTGCCAGCAGCTCCCACGGGACAGCGAACACCGGGGAGCTGTTTTTT

d_call: TRBD1
clone_size: few
j_call: TRBJ2-7
v_call: TRBV5-1
cdr3_aa: CASSRDSHYEQYF
cdr3_nt: TGCGCCAGCAGCCGGGACAGCCACTACGAGCAGTACTTC

d_call: TRBD2
clone_size: NA
j_call: TRBJ2-3
v_call: TRBV12-3/TRBV12-4
cdr3_aa: CASSPLAGGTDTQYF
cdr3_nt: TGTGCCAGCAGTCCACTAGCGGGAGGTACAGATACGCAGTATTTT

d_call: TRBD2
clone_size: many
j_call: TRBJ2-2
v_call: TRBV7-9
cdr3_aa: CASSRLAGTTGELFF
cdr3_nt: TGTGCCAGCAGCAGACTAGCGGGAACCACCGGGGAGCTGTTTTTT

d_call: TRBD2
clone_size: many
j_call: TRBJ2-3
v_call: TRBV20-1
cdr3_aa: CSARGVTSGSTDTQYF
cdr3_nt: TGCAGTGCTAGAGGAGTAACTAGCGGAAGCACAGATACGCAGTATTTT

d_call: TRBD2
clone_size: few
j_call: TRBJ2-7
v_call: TRBV20-1
cdr3_aa: CSANGRAGEQYF
cdr3_nt: TGCAGTGCTAATGGGAGGGCGGGGGAGCAGTACTTC

d_call: NA
clone_size: few
j_call: TRBJ2-2
v_call: TRBV2
cdr3_aa: CASSAESGELFF
cdr3_nt: TGTGCCAGCAGTGCCGAATCCGGGGAGCTGTTTTTT

d_call: TRBD1
clone_size: NA
j_call: TRBJ2-5
v_call: TRBV9
cdr3_aa: CASSVEGRQGVETQYF
cdr3_nt: TGTGCCAGCAGCGTAGAGGGAAGACAGGGGGTAGAGACCCAGTACTTC

d_call: TRBD1
clone_size: many
j_call: TRBJ1-5
v_call: TRBV5-1
cdr3_aa: CASSLGQGGGQPQHF
cdr3_nt: TGCGCCAGCAGCTTGGGACAGGGAGGAGGTCAGCCCCAGCATTTT

d_call: NA
clone_size: many
j_call: TRBJ1-5
v_call: TRBV20-1
cdr3_aa: CSARDSGAFRQPQHF
cdr3_nt: TGCAGTGCTAGAGATTCAGGGGCGTTTCGTCAGCCCCAGCATTTT

d_call: NA
clone_size: few
j_call: TRBJ2-2
v_call: TRBV20-1
cdr3_aa: CSARAAGNTGELFF
cdr3_nt: TGCAGTGCTAGGGCGGCCGGGAACACCGGGGAGCTGTTTTTT

d_call: TRBD1
clone_size: NA
j_call: TRBJ1-1
v_call: TRBV7-3
cdr3_aa: CASSQQTGTGEAFF
cdr3_nt: TGTGCCAGCAGCCAACAAACCGGGACAGGGGAAGCTTTCTTT

d_call: NA
clone_size: few
j_call: TRBJ1-3
v_call: TRBV7-2
cdr3_aa: CASSLDPGWGSGNTIYF
cdr3_nt: TGTGCCAGCAGCTTAGATCCGGGATGGGGCTCTGGAAACACCATATATTTT

d_call: NA
clone_size: many
j_call: TRBJ2-1
v_call: TRBV10-3
cdr3_aa: CAISTSGSSYNEQFF
cdr3_nt: TGTGCCATCAGTACGTCCGGAAGCTCCTACAATGAGCAGTTCTTC

d_call: NA
clone_size: few
j_call: TRBJ2-1
v_call: TRBV7-2
cdr3_aa: CASSPGPTGSGNAEQFF
cdr3_nt: TGTGCCAGCAGCCCGGGACCCACAGGGAGCGGGAATGCAGAGCAGTTCTTC

d_call: NA
clone_size: few
j_call: TRBJ2-2
v_call: TRBV6-6
cdr3_aa: CASTRDTGELFF
cdr3_nt: TGTGCCAGCACTAGGGACACCGGGGAGCTGTTTTTT

d_call: NA
clone_size: few
j_call: TRBJ2-5
v_call: TRBV24-1
cdr3_aa: CATSDFREKLGSKETQYF
cdr3_nt: TGTGCCACCAGTGATTTTCGAGAAAAACTGGGTTCGAAAGAGACCCAGTACTTC

d_call: NA
clone_size: many
j_call: TRBJ1-2
v_call: TRBV20-1
cdr3_aa: CSASRQGFGYTF
cdr3_nt: TGCAGTGCTAGTCGGCAGGGGTTTGGCTACACCTTC

d_call: NA
clone_size: many
j_call: TRBJ1-3
v_call: TRBV7-2
cdr3_aa: CASSLGGAAAGNTIYF
cdr3_nt: TGTGCCAGCAGCTTAGGGGGTGCAGCTGCGGGAAACACCATATATTTT

d_call: TRBD1
clone_size: many
j_call: TRBJ1-2
v_call: TRBV2
cdr3_aa: CASSWDRSYGYTF
cdr3_nt: TGTGCCAGCAGCTGGGACAGGAGCTATGGCTACACCTTC

d_call: TRBD2
clone_size: many
j_call: TRBJ2-3
v_call: TRBV10-1
cdr3_aa: CASSESIGGSTDTQYF
cdr3_nt: TGCGCCAGCAGTGAGTCGATCGGGGGGAGCACAGATACGCAGTATTTT

d_call: TRBD1
clone_size: NA
j_call: TRBJ2-5
v_call: TRBV20-1
cdr3_aa: CSATWGTDLQETQYF
cdr3_nt: TGCAGTGCTACCTGGGGGACAGATCTTCAAGAGACCCAGTACTTC

d_call: TRBD2
clone_size: many
j_call: TRBJ2-1
v_call: TRBV4-1
cdr3_aa: CASSQANMGLAGVEQFF
cdr3_nt: TGCGCCAGCAGCCAAGCAAATATGGGACTAGCGGGAGTTGAGCAGTTCTTC

d_call: NA
clone_size: NA
j_call: TRBJ1-1
v_call: TRBV7-2
cdr3_aa: CASSLEIGQSNTEAFF
cdr3_nt: TGTGCCAGCAGCTTAGAGATAGGGCAGTCGAACACTGAAGCTTTCTTT

d_call: NA
clone_size: NA
j_call: TRBJ1-6
v_call: TRBV4-1
cdr3_aa: CASSQDSNRVLPGAPLHF
cdr3_nt: TGCGCCAGCAGCCAAGATTCGAACAGGGTATTGCCGGGGGCACCCCTCCACTTT

d_call: NA
clone_size: few
j_call: TRBJ2-7
v_call: TRBV20-1
cdr3_aa: CSARKAGAEQYF
cdr3_nt: TGCAGTGCGCGAAAGGCAGGGGCCGAGCAGTACTTC

d_call: NA
clone_size: many
j_call: TRBJ2-3
v_call: TRBV9
cdr3_aa: CASSATGGLGWADTQYF
cdr3_nt: TGTGCCAGCAGCGCCACAGGGGGACTAGGGTGGGCAGATACGCAGTATTTT

d_call: TRBD2
clone_size: NA
j_call: TRBJ2-3
v_call: TRBV6-1
cdr3_aa: CASSEGGLAGLRPTQYF
cdr3_nt: TGTGCCAGCAGTGAAGGAGGACTAGCGGGACTGCGTCCGACGCAGTATTTT